This T cell receptor beta chain was observed in a study of cytomegalovirus exposure and HLA in healthy donors. Study-wide results and caveats: A later analysis linked a missense variant in DCLRE1C to the trimming of TCR beta V and J genes. In a later analysis, fewer than 20,000 TCR beta sequences were associated with HLA alleles at 0.05 false discovery rate. Across all donors, roughly uniform sequencing depth was an assumption of the presence/absence analyses. Within an earlier analysis, most TCR beta V segments proved productive either about 87% or about 30% of the time.

V was shortened by 0 bases and J by 0 bases, with 15 bases between the two germline ends. CDR3 length: 17 amino acids. Germline V gives CDR1 MGHRA, CDR2 YSYEKL. Note on this clone: Its specificity is not known.

Use of 60 Vbeta and 13 Jbeta primers characterized the PCR. Here immunoSEQ multiplex PCR was the method, and the copy in TCRdb shows in-frame clones only, minus some. The sample holds 100,000 to 150,000 clones. This receptor was identified in a man aged 40-50 years in good health and CMV-seronegative. The sample consisted of PBMCs. This chain connects TRBV4-1 to TRBJ2-7; TRBD2 is a possible D gene (6 bases). CDR3 coding DNA: TGCGCCAGCAGCCAAGATATGGGGCTAGCGTCCTCCTACGAGCAGTACTTC. It yields the protein CASSQDMGLASSYEQYF.